These 19 T cell receptor beta chains were sequenced from one sample in a study of response to subunit inactivated influenza vaccine. Via MiXCR, TCRdb re-called the RT-PCR reads, giving one row per CDR3 protein. The sample has hundreds of thousands of distinct CDR3 sequences, 25% seen once. The input for sequencing was CD4+ T cells sorted from PBMCs, taken more than 4 days after vaccination. The receptors derive from a man between 45 and 60 years old who received an inactivated influenza vaccine.

CDR3 nucleotide sequence: TGTGCCAGCAGTGCCTATAGCGGAGGGGGGTACACCGGGGAGCTGTTTTTT. Its protein product is CASSAYSGGGYTGELFF. The chain joins TRBV6-1 to TRBJ2-2; D is perhaps TRBD1 or TRBD2 (6 bases each). The germline gives CDR1 MNHNS, CDR2 SASEGT. The CDR3 extends over 17 amino acids. Trimming cost V 4 bases and J 3 bases, with 18 bases left between them.

This clonotype was counted only a few times. The chain combines TRBV6-1 with TRBJ1-2, with D tentatively TRBD1 (6 bases). Germline CDR1 is MNHNS and CDR2 is SASEGT. This CDR3 has 15 amino acids. V shed 5 bases and J shed 4 bases, with 17 bases lying between them. This CDR3 reads CASSPGHGPFYGYTF. CDR3 nucleotides: TGTGCCAGCAGTCCGGGACATGGTCCCTTCTATGGCTACACCTTC.

The chain is built from TRBV12-3 or TRBV12-4 and TRBJ2-5; D is tentatively TRBD1 or TRBD2 (5 bases each). Trimming stripped 5 bases from V and 5 bases from J, with 12 bases between. The CDR3 has 13 amino acids. The CDR3 DNA follows: TGTGCCAGCAGTGGGACCGTCCTGGAGACCCAGTACTTC. It specifies CASSGTVLETQYF.

There are a few counts of this clonotype. The J gene is TRBJ1-6, the V gene TRBV20-1; a weak D match, TRBD1 (6 bases). CDR1 is DFQATT, CDR2 SNEGSKA, per germline (reference sequence). The CDR3 totals 14 residues. Trimming removed 4 bases at V and 3 bases at J, with 10 bases between. The CDR3: CSATGQSYNSPLHF. CDR3 nucleotide sequence: TGCAGTGCTACCGGACAGAGCTATAATTCACCCCTCCACTTT.

V and J are TRBV28 and TRBJ1-6, with D unclear. The CDR3 covers 14 residues. Germline values: CDR1 MDHEN, CDR2 SYDVKM. Trimming stripped 6 bases from V and 8 bases from J, with 14 bases between. This CDR3 reads CASRSRASYSPLHF. In DNA form, the CDR3 reads TGTGCCAGCAGATCTCGGGCCTCCTATTCACCCCTCCACTTT.

The chain is built from TRBV10-2 and TRBJ1-6; the D gene is possibly TRBD1 (5 bases). CDR3 size: 14 residues. Germline V CDR1 and CDR2: WSHSY, SAAADI. Trimming shortened V by 0 bases and J by 8 bases, and 8 bases separated the two germline ends. CDR3 nucleotides: TGCGCCAGCAGTGAGTCTGGGGGATATTCACCCCTCCACTTT. Protein: CASSESGGYSPLHF.

J is TRBJ2-5 and V is TRBV5-6; D is uncertain. The V end was cut by 1 base, the J end by 4 bases, with 8 bases between. The CDR3 covers 13 residues. Germline CDR1 and CDR2: SGHDT and YYEEEE. This CDR3 is CASSLQVAETQYF. The CDR3 nucleotides read TGTGCCAGCAGCTTGCAGGTGGCAGAGACCCAGTACTTC.

Many counts were recorded for this clonotype. The chain carries TRBV20-1 and TRBJ2-1; 10 positions agree with TRBD2. The germline CDR1 and CDR2 sequences are DFQATT and SNEGSKA (reference sequence). Trimming took 5 bases from V and 7 from J; bases not matched to a gene: 8. The length of the CDR3 is 14 residues. The DNA for the CDR3 is TGCAGTGCTGAAAGCGGGGGGGCTTTAAATGAGCAGTTCTTC. It is translated as CSAESGGALNEQFF.

The rearrangement links TRBV6-4 to TRBJ2-7, with TRBD2 matching 7 bases. After removal of 4 bases from V and 3 bases from J, the junction contained 3 bases not matched to a gene. The CDR3 extends over 13 amino acids. CDR1 and CDR2 from the germline V gene are MRHNA and SNTAGT. The CDR3 coding sequence is TGTGCCAGCAGTGCGGCTAGCGGCTACGAGCAGTACTTC. As protein: CASSAASGYEQYF.

The J gene is TRBJ2-7, the V gene TRBV21-1; no DNA check was done on the table's D call, TRBD1. TRBV21-1 is deemed a pseudogene. This CDR3 comprises 14 residues. The CDR3 DNA follows: TGTGCCAGCAGCAAAGGTCCGGGGCACTACGAGCAGTACTTC. Amino acids: CASSKGPGHYEQYF.

The gene calls are TRBV7-6 and TRBJ2-7, with D perhaps matching TRBD2 (7 bases). With 0 bases removed from V and 5 bases from J, the gap between germline ends came to 11 bases. The CDR3 sequence is 14 residues long. Germline-derived CDR1 and CDR2 are SGHVS and FNYEAQ. The CDR3 spells CASSLAGGPNEQYF. In DNA form, the CDR3 reads TGTGCCAGCAGCTTAGCCGGGGGGCCCAACGAGCAGTACTTC.

The CDR3 DNA reads as TGCAGCGTTGATAGGGGGCCGTACAATGAGCAGTTCTTC. This translates into CSVDRGPYNEQFF. The genes are TRBV29-1 and TRBJ2-1, with 7 nucleotides matching TRBD1. The J segment lost 4 bases and the V segment lost 3 bases, leaving 3 bases of the junction unmatched. The CDR3 length is 13 residues. Germline V gives CDR1 SQVTM, CDR2 ANQGSEA.

The chain links TRBV7-3 to TRBJ2-1; 10 nucleotides align to TRBD2. The CDR3 length is 18 residues. Per germline, CDR1 SGHTA and CDR2 FQGTGA. J gave up 0 bases and V 3 bases, and 8 bases lay outside the gene matches. The CDR3 region is CASSFSGRTHGSYNEQFF. The CDR3 DNA sequence: TGTGCCAGCAGCTTTAGCGGGAGGACACATGGCTCCTACAATGAGCAGTTCTTC.

J is TRBJ1-1 and V is TRBV4-1; no clear D gene. Germline V CDR1 and CDR2: MGHRA, YSYEKL. There are 15 residues in the CDR3. V lost 2 bases to trimming and J lost 6 bases, with 16 bases between them. CDR3: CASSQRTGVGAEAFF. The CDR3 bases are TGCGCCAGCAGCCAACGTACTGGAGTAGGAGCTGAAGCTTTCTTT.

V and J are TRBV5-1 and TRBJ2-7; D perhaps matches TRBD2 (5 bases). The germline gives CDR1 SGHRS, CDR2 YFSETQ. The V gene lost 2 bases and the J gene lost 2 bases, with 8 bases spanning the gap. The CDR3 spans 13 residues. The DNA of the CDR3 is TGCGCCAGCAGCTTCCAGGAGGCCTACGAGCAGTACTTC. This codes for CASSFQEAYEQYF.

This sequence joins TRBV5-5 and TRBJ2-2; TRBD1 agrees at 11 bases. CDR1 SGHKS and CDR2 YYEKEE come from the germline V gene (reference sequence). This CDR3 region has 16 residues. Trimming cost V 0 bases and J 5 bases; bases outside gene matches: 3. The CDR3 DNA sequence: TGTGCCAGCAGCTTGGGGACAGGGGGCATGACCGGGGAGCTGTTTTTT. It yields the protein CASSLGTGGMTGELFF. Supplemented by reference TRBV5-5 and TRBJ2-2, the full variable domain reads DAGVTQSPTHLIKTRGQQVTLRCSPISGHKSVSWYQQVLGQGPQFIFQYYEKEERGRGNFPDRFSARQFPNYSSELNVNALLLGDSALYLCASSLGTGGMTGELFFGEGSRLTVL.

V gene TRBV16 combines with J gene TRBJ1-5; tentative D call: TRBD1 (5 bases). The CDR3 length is 15 residues. Germline assignment: CDR1 KGHSY and CDR2 FQNENV. The V and J ends lost 4 bases and 0 bases respectively, with 10 bases between them. The CDR3 is CASSPTVSSNQPQHF. DNA for the CDR3: TGTGCCAGCAGCCCGACAGTATCTAGCAATCAGCCCCAGCATTTT.

The CDR3 sequence: CASSFRDRGKAFF. CDR3 DNA sequence: TGTGCCAGCAGTTTCCGGGACAGGGGGAAAGCTTTCTTT. The rearrangement uses TRBV27 and TRBJ1-1; TRBD1 aligns across 11 bases. Trimming cost V 3 bases and J 9 bases; bases outside gene matches: 3. Per germline, CDR1 MNHEY and CDR2 SMNVEV (reference sequence). The CDR3 runs to 13 residues.

This clonotype was observed a few times. The rearrangement links TRBV28 to TRBJ1-1, with TRBD1 as a possible D gene (6 bases). V lost 6 bases and J lost 12, with 17 bases in between. This CDR3 region has 12 residues. Germline V gene lookup returns CDR1 MDHEN and CDR2 SYDVKM. The CDR3 protein is CASRGTGLATFF. The DNA of the CDR3 is TGTGCCAGCAGAGGAACAGGGTTGGCGACTTTCTTT.